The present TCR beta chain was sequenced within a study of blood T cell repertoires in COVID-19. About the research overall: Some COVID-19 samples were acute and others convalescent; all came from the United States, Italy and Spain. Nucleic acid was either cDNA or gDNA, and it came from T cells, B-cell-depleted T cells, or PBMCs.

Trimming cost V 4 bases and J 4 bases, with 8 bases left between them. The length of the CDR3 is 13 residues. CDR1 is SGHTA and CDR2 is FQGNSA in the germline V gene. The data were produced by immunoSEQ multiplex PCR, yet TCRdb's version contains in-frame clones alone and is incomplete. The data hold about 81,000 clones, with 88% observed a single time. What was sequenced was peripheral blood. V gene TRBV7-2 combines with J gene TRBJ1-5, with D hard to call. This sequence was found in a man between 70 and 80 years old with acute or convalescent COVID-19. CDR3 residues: CASSYSWNQPQHF. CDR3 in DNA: TGTGCCAGCAGCTACTCATGGAATCAGCCCCAGCATTTT. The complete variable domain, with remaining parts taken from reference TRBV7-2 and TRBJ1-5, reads GAGVSQSPSNKVTEKGKDVELRCDPISGHTALYWYRQSLGQGLEFLIYFQGNSAPDKSGLPSDRFSAERTGGSVSTLTIQRTQQEDSAVYLCASSYSWNQPQHFGDGTRLSIL.